What follows are 32 T cell receptor beta chains derived from one specimen sequenced in a study of blood T cell repertoires in COVID-19 (TCRdb year 2020). The library was produced with the immunoSEQ multiplex PCR assay. As stored in TCRdb, this immuneACCESS dataset retains in-frame rearrangements with V and J assigned. A fraction of the clones does not appear; measured against another copy, unresolved V genes explain less than half of the discrepancy, and the remainder lacks a known reason. This sample is represented by 50,000 to 60,000 clones; about nine tenths of them were singletons. Roughly 1.6% of the sample belongs to the ten largest clones. The sequenced sample was peripheral blood. Receptors originate from a man aged 60 to 69 with acute or convalescent COVID-19.

The count of this clone is one. CDR3 residues: CASILPGQGALRTDGNTIYF. CDR3 nucleotides: TGTGCCAGCATTTTACCGGGACAGGGGGCTTTACGGACGGATGGAAACACCATATATTTT. V gene TRBV2 combines with J gene TRBJ1-3; TRBD1 matches at 12 bases. The CDR3 spans 20 residues. The germline gives CDR1 SNHLY, CDR2 FYNNEI. Trimming cost V 7 bases and J 3 bases; bases outside gene matches: 19.

This clone appeared a few times. The genes are TRBV4-1 and TRBJ2-7; a possible D gene is TRBD1 (6 bases). CDR1 is MGHRA and CDR2 is YSYEKL in the germline V gene. V lost 4 bases and J 3 bases, leaving 13 bases between the germline ends. The CDR3 length is 14 residues. CDR3 sequence (DNA): TGCGCCAGCAGCCCCACCTCACAGGGCTACGAGCAGTACTTC. Translation: CASSPTSQGYEQYF.

The chain couples TRBV11-3 to TRBJ1-5; 8 bases line up with TRBD1. V lost 0 bases to trimming and J lost 9 bases; unmatched junction nucleotides: 7. Germline lookup yields CDR1 SGHNT and CDR2 YENEEA. This CDR3 is 15 amino acids long. CDR3 in amino acids: CASSLDRTGCAPQHF. CDR3 DNA: TGTGCCAGCAGCTTAGATCGGACAGGGTGTGCGCCCCAGCATTTT.

V is TRBV19 and J is TRBJ1-1; D gene uncertain. Trimming stripped 6 bases from V and 0 bases from J, with 14 bases between. The CDR3 has 15 amino acids. The germline V gene has CDR1 LNHDA and CDR2 SQIVND (reference sequence). This chain's CDR3 is CASSGIAGMNTEAFF. In nucleotides, the CDR3 is TGTGCCAGTAGCGGGATAGCTGGGATGAACACTGAAGCTTTCTTT.

The rearrangement joins TRBV7-2 to TRBJ2-2, with 7 bases that match TRBD1. This CDR3 spans 15 amino acids. The V segment lost 5 bases and the J segment 3 bases; nucleotides outside the gene matches: 6. CDR1 and CDR2 from the germline V gene are SGHTA and FQGNSA. CDR3 bases: TGTGCCAGCAGCGCCCGGCAGGGGGACACCGGGGAGCTGTTTTTT. This gives the protein CASSARQGDTGELFF. The whole variable domain, remainder taken from reference TRBV7-2 and TRBJ2-2, is GAGVSQSPSNKVTEKGKDVELRCDPISGHTALYWYRQSLGQGLEFLIYFQGNSAPDKSGLPSDRFSAERTGGSVSTLTIQRTQQEDSAVYLCASSARQGDTGELFFGEGSRLTVL.

V usage is TRBV6-1 and J usage is TRBJ1-6; no definite D call. This CDR3 is 14 amino acids long. The V end lost 2 bases, the J end lost 4 bases, and 6 bases lay between the germline ends. Germline assignment: CDR1 MNHNS and CDR2 SASEGT. CDR3 bases: TGTGCCAGCAGTGAACGGAGTTATAATTCACCCCTCCACTTT. Translation: CASSERSYNSPLHF.

The rearrangement uses TRBV27 and TRBJ2-3; possible D gene TRBD1, 6 bases. Germline CDR1 and CDR2: MNHEY and SMNVEV (reference sequence). This CDR3 has 13 residues. Trimming took off 5 bases at V and 7 bases at J, with 13 bases between the two ends. The CDR3 region is CASSTRGMNTQYF. The CDR3 DNA follows: TGTGCCAGCAGTACCAGGGGCATGAATACGCAGTATTTT.

The CDR3 sequence: CASSARFSYNEQFF. For the CDR3, the DNA is TGTGCCAGCAGCGCCAGGTTCTCCTACAATGAGCAGTTCTTC. The chain couples TRBV9 to TRBJ2-1; D unclear. Per the germline V gene, CDR1 is SGDLS and CDR2 is YYNGEE. The CDR3 is made up of 14 amino acids. V was pared by 3 bases and J by 0 bases, with 7 bases between.

J is TRBJ2-7 and V is TRBV6-6; possibly TRBD1 for D (5 bases). CDR3 length: 16 residues. V dropped 7 bases and J dropped 1 base, with 20 bases sitting between them. CDR1 and CDR2 (germline): MNHNY, SVGAGI (reference sequence). CDR3 residues: CASTTYGFDSSYEQYF. In nucleotides, the CDR3 is TGTGCCAGCACCACTTACGGGTTCGACAGTTCCTACGAGCAGTACTTC.

This chain links TRBV24-1 with TRBJ1-1; 7 nucleotides align to TRBD1. The CDR3 covers 13 residues. Germline V gene sequence: CDR1 KGHDR, CDR2 SFDVKD. V lost 4 bases and J lost 7; bases outside the gene matches: 5. The CDR3 is CATSDQNRGEAFF. CDR3 DNA sequence: TGTGCCACCAGTGACCAGAACAGGGGTGAAGCTTTCTTT.

The chain combines TRBV4-1 with TRBJ2-7, with a tentative D call TRBD2 (6 bases). The V end lost 4 bases, the J end lost 2 bases, and 12 bases lay between the germline ends. The CDR3 length is 14 residues. Germline V lookup: CDR1 MGHRA, CDR2 YSYEKL. Written as DNA, the CDR3 is TGCGCCAGCAGCCGGGCGGGGATCCCCTACGAGCAGTACTTC. It translates to CASSRAGIPYEQYF.

The chain couples TRBV19 to TRBJ2-4; 7 bases line up with TRBD2. J gave up 3 bases and V 1 base, and 6 bases lay outside the gene matches. The CDR3 sequence is 16 residues long. Germline V gene data show CDR1 as LNHDA and CDR2 as SQIVND (reference sequence). The CDR3 nucleotides are TGTGCCAGTAGTATAGGGGGAGGGATCGGCAAAAACATTCAGTACTTC. Its translation is CASSIGGGIGKNIQYF.

This chain joins TRBV7-8 and TRBJ1-1; possibly TRBD1 for D (6 bases). The germline CDR1 and CDR2 sequences are SGHVS and FQNEAQ. The CDR3 is 14 residues long. Trimming cost V 5 bases and J 9 bases, with 19 bases left between them. CDR3 DNA sequence: TGTGCCAGCAGCCTAAGACCCCCGGACAGCAAAGCTTTCTTT. Amino acid sequence: CASSLRPPDSKAFF.

The table lists this clone with a few counts. The genes are TRBV12-3 or TRBV12-4 and TRBJ1-1; D uncertain. CDR3 length equals 13 residues. Trimming removed 7 bases at V and 1 base at J, with 10 bases between. The CDR3 is CASTLRENTEAFF. DNA for the CDR3: TGTGCCAGCACCCTTCGGGAGAACACTGAAGCTTTCTTT.

This clone has just one count. This chain joins TRBV12-3 or TRBV12-4 and TRBJ2-3; 10 bases agree with TRBD2. V gave up 6 bases and J gave up 6 bases; unmatched junction bases: 3. The CDR3 runs 13 residues. CDR3 sequence (DNA): TGTGCCAGCAGCAGCGGGGGGGCGGATACGCAGTATTTT. Its protein product is CASSSGGADTQYF.

This clone was observed a few times. The chain links TRBV5-1 to TRBJ1-1; TRBD1 matches at 9 bases. The CDR3 contains 15 residues. The trim removed 1 base at V and 2 bases at J, leaving 3 bases unmatched. The germline V gene has CDR1 SGHRS and CDR2 YFSETQ. Here the CDR3 reads CASSLKGQGNTEAFF. CDR3 nucleotide sequence: TGCGCCAGCAGCTTGAAGGGACAGGGAAACACTGAAGCTTTCTTT.

The chain recombines TRBV6-5 with TRBJ1-2; D may be TRBD1 (5 bases). Germline-derived CDR1 and CDR2 are MNHEY and SVGAGI. V was trimmed by 6 bases and J by 5 bases, leaving 13 bases between them. There are 13 residues in the CDR3. This CDR3 reads CASSPGVFYGYTF. CDR3 DNA: TGTGCCAGCAGCCCGGGGGTATTTTATGGCTACACCTTC.

This chain uses TRBV11-2 with TRBJ1-2; possible D gene TRBD1, 5 bases. The CDR3 loop spans 15 amino acids. Trimming took off 3 bases at V and 4 bases at J, with 15 bases between the two ends. CDR1 is SGHAT and CDR2 is FQNNGV in the germline V gene. The CDR3 nucleotides are TGTGCCAGCAGCTTTGAGAAGACAGTCGTCTATGGCTACACCTTC. This gives the protein CASSFEKTVVYGYTF.

V and J are TRBV6-5 and TRBJ2-7; 10 positions agree with TRBD1. The V gene end was trimmed by 6 bases and the J gene end by 3 bases; junction bases not matched to a gene: 8. The CDR3 is 15 residues long. From germline, CDR1 is MNHEY and CDR2 SVGAGI. CDR3 residues: CASRRWDRGIYEQYF. The CDR3 DNA reads as TGTGCCAGCAGACGATGGGACAGGGGAATCTACGAGCAGTACTTC.

This clone appeared once. V is TRBV19 and J is TRBJ1-5, with a tentative D call TRBD1 (6 bases). The CDR3 contains 15 residues. Trimming removed 7 bases from V and 8 bases from J, with 21 bases in between. In germline, CDR1 is LNHDA, CDR2 SQIVND (reference sequence). Written as DNA, the CDR3 is TGTGCCAGTAAACAGGGACGCGAGGGAGTAAAGCCCCAGCATTTT. It encodes CASKQGREGVKPQHF.

The count of this clone is one. The chain joins TRBV10-2 to TRBJ2-5; no firm D call. Germline CDR1 is WSHSY and CDR2 is SAAADI. CDR3 length: 14 residues. Deletions cut 10 bases from V and 0 bases from J, with 15 bases between. The CDR3, as DNA: TGCGCCACCATTGGGCCCTCTGACCAAGAGACCCAGTACTTC. This sequence encodes CATIGPSDQETQYF.

V gene TRBV3-1 (or the pseudogene TRBV3-2) combines with J gene TRBJ1-2, with D possibly being TRBD1 (5 bases). Germline CDR1 reads LGHDT; CDR2 reads YNNKEL (reference sequence). The CDR3 has 14 residues. The V gene lost 0 bases and the J gene lost 4 bases, with 9 bases spanning the gap. The CDR3 reads CASSQDGRAYGYTF. The CDR3 coding sequence is TGTGCCAGCAGCCAAGACGGCAGGGCCTATGGCTACACCTTC.

V and J are TRBV7-2 and TRBJ1-5; D is perhaps TRBD1 (5 bases). The V gene lost 1 base and the J gene lost 2 bases, with 12 bases spanning the gap. Germline V gene data show CDR1 as SGHTA and CDR2 as FQGNSA. The CDR3 is made up of 16 amino acids. CDR3 in DNA: TGTGCCAGCAGCTTAGGCGGGGCGTTAGGCAATCAGCCCCAGCATTTT. It is translated as CASSLGGALGNQPQHF.

J is TRBJ1-1 and V is TRBV15; D unresolved. Germline V lookup: CDR1 LNHNV, CDR2 YYDKDF (reference sequence). The CDR3 totals 14 residues. Trimming took 3 bases from V and 1 from J, leaving 9 bases between them. The CDR3 loop reads CATSRLLKNTEAFF. The CDR3 DNA reads TGTGCCACCAGCAGGTTGCTAAAGAACACTGAAGCTTTCTTT.

The chain combines TRBV27 with TRBJ1-2, with D uncertain. The CDR3 spans 14 residues. Trimming took 3 bases from V and 0 from J, leaving 8 bases between them. Germline V gene data show CDR1 as MNHEY and CDR2 as SMNVEV (reference sequence). Written as DNA, the CDR3 is TGTGCCAGCAGTTTTTCCGGGTCTAACTATGGCTACACCTTC. Protein product: CASSFSGSNYGYTF.

The genes are TRBV5-4 and TRBJ1-6, with D possibly being TRBD1 (6 bases). Trimming removed 4 bases from V and 14 bases from J, with 22 bases in between. Germline V gene sequence: CDR1 SGHNT, CDR2 YYREEE (reference sequence). This CDR3 region has 15 residues. In nucleotides, the CDR3 is TGTGCCAGCAGCCCGGGAGGCTTGGGACACGAATCCCTCCACTTT. Translated, it gives CASSPGGLGHESLHF.

The gene calls are TRBV14 and TRBJ2-7; D is perhaps TRBD2 (7 bases). From germline, CDR1 is SGHDN and CDR2 FVKESK. This CDR3 has 16 residues. Trimming stripped 2 bases from V and 3 bases from J, with 17 bases between. CDR3: CASSQSGGSLFYEQYF. As DNA, the CDR3 is TGTGCCAGCAGCCAATCGGGGGGCTCCCTCTTCTACGAGCAGTACTTC.

The CDR3 DNA follows: TGTGCCAGCAGTCGCAGCTCTGGAAACACCATATATTTT. Protein: CASSRSSGNTIYF. This chain uses TRBV6-2 or TRBV6-3 with TRBJ1-3; D not certain. The V gene lost 5 bases and the J gene lost 0 bases, with 5 bases spanning the gap. Germline V gives CDR1 MNHEY, CDR2 SVGEGT. The CDR3 length is 13 residues.

The rearrangement links TRBV6-5 to TRBJ2-7; tentative D call: TRBD1 (6 bases). This CDR3 has 15 residues. CDR1 is MNHEY and CDR2 is SVGAGI in the germline V gene. Trimming stripped 6 bases from V and 5 bases from J, with 20 bases between. The CDR3 sequence is CASRLRRTGNHEQYF. CDR3 DNA: TGTGCCAGCAGACTCAGAAGAACAGGGAACCACGAGCAGTACTTC.

The chain uses TRBV5-6 and TRBJ1-1; the match to TRBD1 covers 7 bases. V dropped 0 bases and J dropped 4; count of bases not matched to a gene: 6. There are 15 residues in the CDR3. Germline V gene sequence: CDR1 SGHDT, CDR2 YYEEEE. The CDR3 region has the DNA TGTGCCAGCAGCTTGGCGACAGGGCTAAGCACTGAAGCTTTCTTT. As protein: CASSLATGLSTEAFF.

The chain combines TRBV7-9 with TRBJ2-1; perhaps TRBD2 as D (6 bases). CDR3 length equals 16 residues. Germline-derived CDR1 and CDR2 are SEHNR and FQNEAQ (reference sequence). V was clipped by 1 base and J by 5 bases, with 15 bases between them. The CDR3 nucleotides read TGTGCCAGCAGCTTAGTGGTGACTAGTTCGAACAATGAGCAGTTCTTC. Its protein is CASSLVVTSSNNEQFF.

The V and J genes are TRBV5-1 and TRBJ1-1; D might be TRBD1 (6 bases). CDR3 length equals 14 residues. V shed 0 bases and J shed 1 base, with 7 bases lying between them. Germline CDR1 SGHRS, CDR2 YFSETQ. The CDR3 region is CASSLGGQNTEAFF. The CDR3 DNA reads as TGCGCCAGCAGCTTGGGGGGACAGAACACTGAAGCTTTCTTT.